The 22 T cell receptor beta chains below come from one sample, sequenced in a study of CD8+ T cells in alopecia areata (dated by TCRdb to the late 2010s). Library creation used the immunoSEQ multiplex PCR assay. To provide template for TCR sequencing, every sample had RNA extracted and reverse transcribed into cDNA. As stored in TCRdb, this immuneACCESS dataset retains in-frame rearrangements with V and J assigned. A fraction of the clones does not appear; measured against another copy, unresolved V genes explain less than half of the discrepancy, and the remainder lacks a known reason. This sample gives under 150,000 clones in total; 56% of them show up just once. Of the sample, about 3.2% is held by the ten largest clones. This specimen's time point label, interpreted: around 26 weeks on oral tofacitinib. The treatment or condition label for this specimen denotes: oral pan-JAK inhibitor, 5-10 mg twice daily.

The sequences come from CD4+ T cells sorted from blood, collected at week 24, from a patient treated with tofacitinib. The receptors were gathered from a human donor with alopecia areata.

DNA of the CDR3: TGTGCCAGCGGGGGTGAGGGGGGACAGGCTAATTCACCCCTCCACTTT. It yields the protein CASGGEGGQANSPLHF. The chain recombines TRBV2 with TRBJ1-6, with 8 nucleotides matching TRBD1. CDR3 size: 16 residues. Germline V gene sequence: CDR1 SNHLY, CDR2 FYNNEI. J gave up 6 bases and V 8 bases, and 12 bases lay outside the gene matches.

The chain links TRBV7-9 to TRBJ2-7, with 9 bases matching TRBD1. The germline CDR1 and CDR2 sequences are SEHNR and FQNEAQ (reference sequence). The ends lost 5 bases at V and 5 bases at J; junction bases unmatched: 13. The CDR3 is made up of 16 amino acids. The CDR3 region has the DNA TGTGCCAGCAGCATATATCTACAGGGGGCGCGGAACGAGCAGTACTTC. It encodes CASSIYLQGARNEQYF.

This clone has only one observation. The chain recombines TRBV27 with TRBJ1-3; D perhaps matches TRBD1 (5 bases). V lost 8 bases, J lost 1 base, and 18 bases lay in between. The CDR3 has 16 residues. Germline V lookup: CDR1 MNHEY, CDR2 SMNVEV (reference sequence). The CDR3 spells CASPAGRQWSGNTIYF. The CDR3 DNA is TGTGCCAGCCCCGCGGGGCGCCAGTGGTCTGGAAACACCATATATTTT.

This chain connects TRBV2 to TRBJ1-3, with 7 bases fitting TRBD1. The CDR3 is 14 amino acids. J lost 4 bases, V lost 8 bases, and 8 bases had no gene match. Germline V gives CDR1 SNHLY, CDR2 FYNNEI. DNA for the CDR3: TGTGCCAGCCGGCGACAGGGAGCGGGAAACACCATATATTTT. It specifies CASRRQGAGNTIYF.

The chain employs TRBV23-1 and TRBJ2-1; 15 bases are shared with TRBD2. TRBV23-1 is an ORF, and what it does is uncertain. J was trimmed by 6 bases and V by 0 bases; bases with no gene match: 3. CDR3 size: 17 residues. This chain's CDR3 is CASSQSGTSGGSNEQFF. Here the CDR3 DNA reads TGCGCCAGCAGTCAATCGGGGACTAGCGGGGGGAGCAATGAGCAGTTCTTC.

This clone was counted once. The chain employs TRBV30 and TRBJ2-1; 7 bases are a match to TRBD2. The V and J ends lost 5 bases and 4 bases, in that order; junction bases with no gene match: 5. The CDR3 loop spans 13 amino acids. Germline V gene lookup returns CDR1 GTSNPN and CDR2 SVGIG (reference sequence). CDR3 in DNA: TGTGCCTGGCGTCGCGGGGGATACAATGAGCAGTTCTTC. Translated: CAWRRGGYNEQFF.

This clone showed up just a few times. This chain connects TRBV29-1 to TRBJ1-3; D unclear. CDR3 length equals 13 residues. V lost 6 bases to trimming and J lost 0 bases, with 9 bases between them. Germline CDR1 reads SQVTM; CDR2 reads ANQGSEA. CDR3 nucleotides: TGCAGCGTCAGCGGAGGCTCTGGAAACACCATATATTTT. The encoded protein is CSVSGGSGNTIYF. The variable domain in full, completed from reference TRBV29-1 and TRBJ1-3, reads SAVISQKPSRDICQRGTSLTIQCQVDSQVTMMFWYRQQPGQSLTLIATANQGSEATYESGFVIDKFPISRPNLTFSTLTVSNMSPEDSSIYLCSVSGGSGNTIYFGEGSWLTVV.

The rearrangement links TRBV12-5 to TRBJ1-1, with TRBD1 matching over 8 bases. Per the germline V gene, CDR1 is LGHNT and CDR2 is FRNRAP. The CDR3 is 14 residues long. The V and J ends lost 5 bases and 5 bases, in that order; junction bases with no gene match: 7. As DNA, the CDR3 is TGTGCTAGTGGTGCACAGGGGGGTGAAACTGAAGCTTTCTTT. It specifies CASGAQGGETEAFF.

The table lists this clone with a count of one. The chain has TRBV7-9 and TRBJ2-1, with D possibly matching TRBD2 (6 bases). The CDR3 sequence is 15 residues long. Trimming removed 3 bases from V and 0 bases from J, with 9 bases in between. From germline, CDR1 is SEHNR and CDR2 FQNEAQ (reference sequence). CDR3 nucleotides: TGTGCCAGCAGCTTGGACTATAGCTCCTACAATGAGCAGTTCTTC. This encodes CASSLDYSSYNEQFF.

This clone was seen more than once but under ten times. This specimen includes other DNA sequences encoding the same CDR3. V usage is TRBV30 and J usage is TRBJ1-5; D gene ambiguous. The CDR3 spans 13 residues. The V gene lost 0 bases and the J gene lost 3 bases, with 6 bases spanning the gap. Germline-derived CDR1 and CDR2 are GTSNPN and SVGIG (reference sequence). The chain's CDR3 is CAWSVRDNQPQHF. CDR3 sequence (DNA): TGTGCCTGGAGTGTAAGGGACAATCAGCCCCAGCATTTT.

This clone has a handful of counts. DNA of the CDR3: TGTGCCTGGAGTCGGGGGGGCAGCAACTCCTACGAGCAGTACTTC. It translates to CAWSRGGSNSYEQYF. The chain combines TRBV30 with TRBJ2-7; 8 bases match TRBD2. The CDR3 is 15 residues long. V trimming: 2 bases; J trimming: 0 bases; junction bases outside the gene matches: 6. The germline V gene encodes CDR1 GTSNPN and CDR2 SVGIG (reference sequence).

This clone was seen more than once but under ten times. This chain uses TRBV4-3 with TRBJ1-2; no clear D. The CDR3 is made up of 14 amino acids. Trimming cost V 0 bases and J 4 bases, with 9 bases left between them. Germline CDR1 is LGHNA and CDR2 is YSLEER. The CDR3 DNA follows: TGCGCCAGCAGCCAAGATTCTTGGCGCTATGGCTACACCTTC. Encoded protein: CASSQDSWRYGYTF.

This clone was picked up a small number of times. The genes are TRBV7-2 and TRBJ2-3; D is perhaps TRBD2 (5 bases). V gave up 5 bases and J gave up 1 base, with 7 bases separating them. The V gene's germline CDR1 is SGHTA and CDR2 FQGNSA. The CDR3 loop spans 13 amino acids. The CDR3 DNA is TGTGCCAGCAGCCCTAGCCGCACAGATACGCAGTATTTT. Translated: CASSPSRTDTQYF. Full variable domain (remainder filled in from reference TRBV7-2 and TRBJ2-3): GAGVSQSPSNKVTEKGKDVELRCDPISGHTALYWYRQSLGQGLEFLIYFQGNSAPDKSGLPSDRFSAERTGGSVSTLTIQRTQQEDSAVYLCASSPSRTDTQYFGPGTRLTVL.

This clone was seen only a few times. The chain links TRBV19 to TRBJ2-2; TRBD1 matches 7 bases. CDR3 length: 13 amino acids. With V trimmed by 5 bases and J by 6 bases, 3 bases remained unmatched. The germline gives CDR1 LNHDA, CDR2 SQIVND (reference sequence). CDR3: CASSLGTAGELFF. CDR3 DNA: TGTGCCAGTAGTCTGGGGACAGCCGGGGAGCTGTTTTTT.

The chain employs TRBV5-1 and TRBJ2-3, with D tentatively TRBD2 (6 bases). Trimming took 3 bases from V and 3 from J, leaving 14 bases between them. Germline-derived CDR1 and CDR2 are SGHRS and YFSETQ. The CDR3 is made up of 15 amino acids. The DNA for the CDR3 is TGCGCCAGCAGCTCAGGGAGGTTGACGACAGATACGCAGTATTTT. Translation gives CASSSGRLTTDTQYF.

The rearrangement joins TRBV29-1 to TRBJ2-7; the D is unclear. The CDR3 sequence is 13 residues long. Trimming took off 6 bases at V and 0 bases at J, with 12 bases between the two ends. The germline V gene has CDR1 SQVTM and CDR2 ANQGSEA. In nucleotides, the CDR3 is TGCAGCGTCCTTACGCGGATCTCCTACGAGCAGTACTTC. Translating it yields CSVLTRISYEQYF.

This rearrangement joins TRBV29-1 to TRBJ1-2; the D is unclear. V was clipped by 4 bases and J by 4 bases, with 7 bases between them. This CDR3 has 11 residues. Germline V CDR1 and CDR2: SQVTM, ANQGSEA. This chain's CDR3 is CSVGRTYGYTF. The CDR3 DNA sequence: TGCAGCGTTGGACGGACCTATGGCTACACCTTC.

The sample holds a few counts of this clone. This sequence joins TRBV7-9 and TRBJ1-3; TRBD1 matches 7 bases. The CDR3 contains 18 residues. The germline gives CDR1 SEHNR, CDR2 FQNEAQ (reference sequence). V shed 0 bases and J 0 bases; nucleotides not matched to a gene: 8. CDR3 DNA: TGTGCCAGCAGCTTAGCTCGGAGGGGGCATTCCTCTGGAAACACCATATATTTT. Encoded protein: CASSLARRGHSSGNTIYF.

This clone has only one observation. The V call is TRBV9, the J call TRBJ1-5, with 8 nucleotides matching TRBD1. CDR3 length equals 14 residues. Germline CDR1 and CDR2: SGDLS and YYNGEE. The junction had 3 bases not matched to a gene; V was cut back by 3 bases and J by 4 bases. CDR3 amino acids: CASSAGQGNQPQHF. CDR3 bases: TGTGCCAGCAGCGCAGGACAGGGTAATCAGCCCCAGCATTTT.

The chain employs TRBV20-1 and TRBJ1-2; D gene ambiguous. CDR3 size: 11 residues. Germline loops: CDR1 DFQATT, CDR2 SNEGSKA (reference sequence). V lost 5 bases, J lost 8 bases, and 12 bases lay in between. Here the CDR3 reads CSAQTQRGYTF. Here the CDR3 DNA reads TGCAGTGCTCAAACACAGCGGGGCTACACCTTC.

J is TRBJ1-2 and V is TRBV29-1; D gene unclear. Germline CDR1 reads SQVTM; CDR2 reads ANQGSEA. This CDR3 has 12 amino acids. V was clipped by 3 bases and J by 6 bases, with 11 bases between them. The CDR3 bases are TGCAGCGTTGATCCACAGAGTCATGGCTACACCTTC. Residues: CSVDPQSHGYTF.

V and J are TRBV5-4 and TRBJ2-5; weak D call: TRBD1 (6 bases). CDR3 length equals 15 residues. V gave up 0 bases and J gave up 4 bases, with 13 bases separating them. Germline V gives CDR1 SGHNT, CDR2 YYREEE (reference sequence). As DNA, the CDR3 is TGTGCCAGCAGCTTGGATAGGGGGTGGGGAGAGACCCAGTACTTC. This translates into CASSLDRGWGETQYF.